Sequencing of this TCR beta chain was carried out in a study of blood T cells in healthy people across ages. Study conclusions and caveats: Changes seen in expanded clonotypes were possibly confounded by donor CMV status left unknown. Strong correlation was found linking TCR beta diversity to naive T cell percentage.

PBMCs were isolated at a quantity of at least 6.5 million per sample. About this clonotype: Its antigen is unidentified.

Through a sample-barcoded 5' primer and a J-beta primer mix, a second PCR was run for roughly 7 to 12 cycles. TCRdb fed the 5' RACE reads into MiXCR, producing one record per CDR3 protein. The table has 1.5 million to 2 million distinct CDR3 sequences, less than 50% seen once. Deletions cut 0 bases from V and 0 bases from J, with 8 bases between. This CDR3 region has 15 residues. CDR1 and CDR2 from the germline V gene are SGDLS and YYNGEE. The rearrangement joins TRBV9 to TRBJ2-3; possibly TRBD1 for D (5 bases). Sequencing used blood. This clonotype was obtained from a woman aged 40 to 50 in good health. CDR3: CASSVDGASTDTQYF. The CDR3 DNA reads TGTGCCAGCAGCGTAGATGGGGCTAGCACAGATACGCAGTATTTT.